This is a list of T cell receptor beta chains from one sample in a study of blood T cell repertoires in COVID-19. Produced via immunoSEQ multiplex PCR; TCRdb's table is partial and in-frame only. Of about 81,000 clones in the sample, around nine tenths were seen once. The specimen was peripheral blood. The receptors come from a woman aged 80 or over with acute or convalescent COVID-19. Each CDR3 is given with its conserved first and last residue. D genes are given only for firm matches. Part of the rows lack a size; the others show once, few, many or a class for expanded clones.

CDR3 protein	CDR3 DNA	clone size	D gene	J gene	V gene
CASGRPREQQYF	TGTGCCAGCGGGCGGCCCAGGGAACAACAGTACTTC	.	.	TRBJ2-7	TRBV6-5
CASSQDSSRGLIGAYEQYF	TGTGCCAGCAGCCAAGACTCCTCTAGGGGGCTAATAGGGGCCTACGAGCAGTACTTC	.	TRBD1	TRBJ2-7	TRBV3-1/TRBV3-2
CASSKGGTEAFF	TGTGCCAGCAGTAAAGGAGGCACTGAAGCTTTCTTT	.	.	TRBJ1-1	TRBV27
CASSPRGTGELFF	TGTGCCAGCAGTCCCAGGGGGACCGGGGAGCTGTTTTTT	.	TRBD1	TRBJ2-2	TRBV6-2/TRBV6-3
CAWSEWQGVSETQYF	TGTGCCTGGAGTGAGTGGCAGGGTGTTTCAGAGACCCAGTACTTC	few	.	TRBJ2-5	TRBV30
CAISNPLLTDTQYF	TGTGCCATCAGTAACCCACTGCTTACGGATACGCAGTATTTT	.	.	TRBJ2-3	TRBV10-3
CASSEATANYGYTF	TGTGCCAGCAGTGAAGCGACAGCTAACTATGGCTACACCTTC	.	.	TRBJ1-2	TRBV6-1
CASSDRGTAEAFF	TGTGCCAGCAGTGACAGGGGCACGGCTGAAGCTTTCTTT	.	.	TRBJ1-1	TRBV6-4
CSGRGQAGGFEQFF	TGCAGCGGCCGGGGTCAAGCGGGGGGGTTTGAGCAGTTCTTC	once	TRBD2	TRBJ2-1	TRBV29-1
CASSPLGGNTEAFF	TGTGCCAGCAGCCCCCTCGGAGGGAACACTGAAGCTTTCTTT	.	.	TRBJ1-1	TRBV6-5
CASSEMGTSYEQYF	TGTGCCAGCAGTGAGATGGGGACATCTTACGAGCAGTACTTC	.	.	TRBJ2-7	TRBV6-1
CASSEEGGWNNSPLHF	TGTGCCAGCAGTGAAGAGGGAGGGTGGAATAATTCACCCCTCCACTTT	.	.	TRBJ1-6	TRBV2
CASSQDSSYEQYF	TGTGCCAGCAGCCAAGACAGCTCCTACGAGCAGTACTTC	once	.	TRBJ2-7	TRBV3-1/TRBV3-2
CASSRGAGAAYEQYF	TGTGCCAGCAGCCGGGGGGCAGGGGCGGCCTACGAGCAGTACTTC	.	.	TRBJ2-7	TRBV11-2
CASSINREGEAFF	TGTGCCAGTAGTATAAACAGGGAGGGTGAAGCTTTCTTT	.	.	TRBJ1-1	TRBV19
CASGQVRGYTF	TGTGCCAGTGGACAGGTTCGGGGCTACACCTTC	.	TRBD1	TRBJ1-2	TRBV6-5
CASSLGGQGAETQYF	TGTGCCAGCAGCTTAGGGGGACAGGGGGCAGAGACCCAGTACTTC	.	TRBD1	TRBJ2-5	TRBV7-2
CAWSPWPSGNTIYF	TGTGCCTGGAGCCCCTGGCCCAGTGGAAACACCATATATTTT	.	.	TRBJ1-3	TRBV30
CASSQDLAAIYEQYF	TGTGCCAGCAGCCAAGATTTGGCGGCTATCTACGAGCAGTACTTC	.	.	TRBJ2-7	TRBV3-1/TRBV3-2
CASSGTSGAPYNEQFF	TGTGCCAGCAGCGGGACTAGCGGGGCCCCCTACAATGAGCAGTTCTTC	.	TRBD2	TRBJ2-1	TRBV9
CASSEALPGTGTDTQYF	TGTGCCAGCAGTGAAGCGCTTCCGGGGACTGGCACAGATACGCAGTATTTT	.	.	TRBJ2-3	TRBV6-1
CASSLEGQSLGGYTF	TGTGCCAGCAGCTTAGAAGGACAGTCCTTAGGTGGCTACACCTTC	.	.	TRBJ1-2	TRBV7-8
CASSLERSNTEAFF	TGTGCCAGCAGCTTAGAGCGGAGCAACACTGAAGCTTTCTTT	.	.	TRBJ1-1	TRBV11-1
CASSVGNVETQYF	TGCGCCAGCAGCGTCGGGAACGTGGAGACCCAGTACTTC	.	.	TRBJ2-5	TRBV5-1
CASSPLERTGNGYTF	TGTGCCAGCTCACCATTGGAAAGGACAGGGAACGGCTACACCTTC	.	TRBD1	TRBJ1-2	TRBV18
CASSAGVIGGYTF	TGCGCCAGCAGCGCCGGGGTTATCGGCGGCTACACCTTC	few	.	TRBJ1-2	TRBV5-1
CASSLLATNTGELFF	TGTGCCAGCAGTTTATTAGCAACGAACACCGGGGAGCTGTTTTTT	.	.	TRBJ2-2	TRBV27
CASSPFGQGGIGTEAFF	TGTGCCAGCTCACCTTTTGGGCAGGGAGGAATCGGCACTGAAGCTTTCTTT	once	.	TRBJ1-1	TRBV18
CASSPRGLNTEAFF	TGTGCCAGCAGTCCCCGGGGGTTGAACACTGAAGCTTTCTTT	.	.	TRBJ1-1	TRBV6-5
CASIGLGDSTDTQYF	TGTGCCAGTATCGGACTAGGCGACAGCACAGATACGCAGTATTTT	.	TRBD2	TRBJ2-3	TRBV19
CASSLTLTGGAIVDGYTF	TGTGCCAGCAGCTTAACGTTGACAGGGGGCGCGATCGTGGATGGCTACACCTTC	.	TRBD1	TRBJ1-2	TRBV7-3
CSVDRRGNYGYTF	TGCAGCGTTGATCGCAGGGGTAACTATGGCTACACCTTC	.	.	TRBJ1-2	TRBV29-1
CASSFIGLAVNEQFF	TGTGCCAGCAGTTTTATTGGCCTAGCCGTAAATGAGCAGTTCTTC	.	.	TRBJ2-1	TRBV6-5
CASSLVSGSNEQYF	TGCGCCAGCAGCTTGGTGTCCGGGTCCAACGAGCAGTACTTC	few	.	TRBJ2-7	TRBV5-1
CATSEPGADTQYF	TGTGCCACCAGTGAGCCAGGGGCAGATACGCAGTATTTT	.	.	TRBJ2-3	TRBV24-1
CASSSLRGAGQETQYF	TGTGCCAGCAGCTCGTTACGGGGAGCGGGCCAAGAGACCCAGTACTTC	.	.	TRBJ2-5	TRBV7-2
CASSPSTRWATEAFF	TGTGCCAGCAGTCCCTCGACACGGTGGGCCACTGAAGCTTTCTTT	few	.	TRBJ1-1	TRBV27
CATSRDLQGLAGELFF	TGTGCCACCAGCAGAGATTTGCAGGGATTGGCCGGGGAGCTGTTTTTT	.	.	TRBJ2-2	TRBV15
CASSVNRGPGELFF	TGTGCCAGCAGCGTAAACAGGGGGCCCGGGGAGCTGTTTTTT	.	TRBD1	TRBJ2-2	TRBV9
CASSPSGNIQYF	TGTGCCAGCAGCCCTAGCGGAAACATTCAGTACTTC	.	TRBD2	TRBJ2-4	TRBV12-3/TRBV12-4
CASSTPGGWGTQYF	TGTGCCAGCAGCACCCCGGGGGGCTGGGGGACCCAGTACTTC	.	.	TRBJ2-5	TRBV7-2
CATSRVQWANQPQHF	TGTGCCACCAGCAGAGTCCAGTGGGCTAATCAGCCCCAGCATTTT	.	.	TRBJ1-5	TRBV15
CASSVGTTRYEQYF	TGTGCCAGCTCAGTAGGGACAACTCGATACGAGCAGTACTTC	.	.	TRBJ2-7	TRBV18
CASSIEAAARGYTF	TGTGCCAGTAGTATAGAGGCTGCGGCTCGTGGCTACACCTTC	.	.	TRBJ1-2	TRBV19
CASSITGQGGEQYF	TGTGCCAGTAGTATCACCGGACAGGGCGGCGAGCAGTACTTC	once	TRBD1	TRBJ2-7	TRBV19